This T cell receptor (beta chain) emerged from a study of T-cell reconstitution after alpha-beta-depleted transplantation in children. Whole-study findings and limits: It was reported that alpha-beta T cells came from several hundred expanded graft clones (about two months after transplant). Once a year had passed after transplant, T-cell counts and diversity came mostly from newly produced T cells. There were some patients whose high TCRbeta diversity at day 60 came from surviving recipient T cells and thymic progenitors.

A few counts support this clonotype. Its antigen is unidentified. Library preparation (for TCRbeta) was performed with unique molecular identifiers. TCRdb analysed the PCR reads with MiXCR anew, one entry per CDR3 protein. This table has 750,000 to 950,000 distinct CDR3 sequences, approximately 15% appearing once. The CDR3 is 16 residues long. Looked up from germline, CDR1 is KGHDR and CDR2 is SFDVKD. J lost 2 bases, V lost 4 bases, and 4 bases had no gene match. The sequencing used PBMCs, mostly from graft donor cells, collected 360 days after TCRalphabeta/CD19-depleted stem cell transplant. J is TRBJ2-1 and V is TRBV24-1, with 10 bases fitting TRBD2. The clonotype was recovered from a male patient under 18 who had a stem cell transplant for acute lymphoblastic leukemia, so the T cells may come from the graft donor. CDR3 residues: CATSEGAGGPYNEQFF. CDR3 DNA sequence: TGTGCCACCAGTGAAGGAGCGGGAGGGCCCTACAATGAGCAGTTCTTC.